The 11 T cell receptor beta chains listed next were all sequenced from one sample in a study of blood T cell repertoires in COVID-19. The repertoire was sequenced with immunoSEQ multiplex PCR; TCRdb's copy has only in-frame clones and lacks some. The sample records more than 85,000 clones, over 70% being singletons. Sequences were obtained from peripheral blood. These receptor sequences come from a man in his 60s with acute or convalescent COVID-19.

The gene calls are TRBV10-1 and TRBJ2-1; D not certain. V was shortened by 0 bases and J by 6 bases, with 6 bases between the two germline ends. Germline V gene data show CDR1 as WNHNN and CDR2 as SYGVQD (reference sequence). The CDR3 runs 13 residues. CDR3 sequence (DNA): TGCGCCAGCAGTGAGTCGGCAGTCAATGAGCAGTTCTTC. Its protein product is CASSESAVNEQFF.

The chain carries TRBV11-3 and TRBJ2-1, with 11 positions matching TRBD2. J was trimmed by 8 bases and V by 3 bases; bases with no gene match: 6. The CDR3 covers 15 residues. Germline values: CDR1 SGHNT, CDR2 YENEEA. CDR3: CASSFLAGGKDEQFF. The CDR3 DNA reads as TGTGCCAGCAGCTTTCTAGCGGGGGGCAAGGATGAGCAGTTCTTC.

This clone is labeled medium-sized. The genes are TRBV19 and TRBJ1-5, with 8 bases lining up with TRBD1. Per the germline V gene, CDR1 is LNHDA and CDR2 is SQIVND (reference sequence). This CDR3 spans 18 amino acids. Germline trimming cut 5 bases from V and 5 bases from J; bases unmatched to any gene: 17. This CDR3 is CASSRRAPGQAGDQPQHF. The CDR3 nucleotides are TGTGCCAGTAGTCGAAGAGCACCGGGACAGGCTGGGGATCAGCCCCAGCATTTT.

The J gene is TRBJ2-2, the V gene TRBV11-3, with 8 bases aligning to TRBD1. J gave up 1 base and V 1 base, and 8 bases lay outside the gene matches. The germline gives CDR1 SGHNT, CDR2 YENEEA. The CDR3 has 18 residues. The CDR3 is CASSLGPWGTGNTGELFF. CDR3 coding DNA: TGTGCCAGCAGCTTAGGGCCTTGGGGGACAGGGAACACCGGGGAGCTGTTTTTT.

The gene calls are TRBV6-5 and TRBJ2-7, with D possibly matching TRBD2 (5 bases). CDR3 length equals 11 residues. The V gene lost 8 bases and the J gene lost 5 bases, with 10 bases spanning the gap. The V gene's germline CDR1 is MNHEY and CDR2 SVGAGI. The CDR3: CASRGTHEQYF. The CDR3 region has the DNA TGTGCCAGCCGGGGTACCCACGAGCAGTACTTC.

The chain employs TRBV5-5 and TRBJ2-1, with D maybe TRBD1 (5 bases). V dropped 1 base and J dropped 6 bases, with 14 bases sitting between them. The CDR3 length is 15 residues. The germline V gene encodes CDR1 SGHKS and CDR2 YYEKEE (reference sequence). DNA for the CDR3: TGTGCCAGCAGCTTGTCCCCAGACAGTCGCAATGAGCAGTTCTTC. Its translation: CASSLSPDSRNEQFF.

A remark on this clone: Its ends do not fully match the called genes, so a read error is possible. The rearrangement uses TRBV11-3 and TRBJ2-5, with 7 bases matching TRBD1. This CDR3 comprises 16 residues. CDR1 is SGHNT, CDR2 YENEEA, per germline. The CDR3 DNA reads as TGTGCCAGCAGCCTAGAGGGACAGACAACGTACGGGACCCAGTACTTC. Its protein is CASSLEGQTTYGTQYF.

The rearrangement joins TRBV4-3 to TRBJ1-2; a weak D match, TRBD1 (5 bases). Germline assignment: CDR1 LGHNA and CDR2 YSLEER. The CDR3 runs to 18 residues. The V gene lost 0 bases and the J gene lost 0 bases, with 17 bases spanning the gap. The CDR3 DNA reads TGCGCCAGCAGCCAAGATCTGCCCGACAGAAGGGCTAACTATGGCTACACCTTC. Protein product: CASSQDLPDRRANYGYTF.

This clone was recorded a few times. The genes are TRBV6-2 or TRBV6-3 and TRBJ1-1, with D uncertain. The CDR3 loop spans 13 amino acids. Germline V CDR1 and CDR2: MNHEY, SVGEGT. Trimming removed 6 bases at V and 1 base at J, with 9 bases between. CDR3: CASSTTRNTEAFF. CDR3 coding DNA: TGTGCCAGCAGCACAACCAGGAACACTGAAGCTTTCTTT.

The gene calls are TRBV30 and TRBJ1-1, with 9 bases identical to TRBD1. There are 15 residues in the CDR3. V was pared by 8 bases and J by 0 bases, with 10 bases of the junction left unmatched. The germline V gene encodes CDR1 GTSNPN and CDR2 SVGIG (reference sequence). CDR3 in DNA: TGTGCCCTCTACCGGGACAGGGCCCTGAACACTGAAGCTTTCTTT. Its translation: CALYRDRALNTEAFF.

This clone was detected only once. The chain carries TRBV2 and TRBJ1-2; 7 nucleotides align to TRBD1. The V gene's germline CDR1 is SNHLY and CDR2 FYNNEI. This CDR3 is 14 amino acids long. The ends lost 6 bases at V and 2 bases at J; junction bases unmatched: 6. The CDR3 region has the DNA TGTGCCAGCAGGGCCCAGACAGGGAACTATGGCTACACCTTC. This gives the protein CASRAQTGNYGYTF.